This T cell receptor beta chain emerged from a study of CD8 T cells in Susac syndrome. TCR beta sequences were obtained from blood CD8+ and CD4+ T cells. The multiple sclerosis controls, all treatment-naive patients, had relapsing-remitting disease that was stable or active. Trimming shortened V by 4 bases and J by 3 bases, and 12 bases separated the two germline ends. This CDR3 comprises 13 residues. CDR1 SQVTM and CDR2 ANQGSEA come from the germline V gene. Random-hexamer reverse transcription was applied to roughly 0.5 to 1 ug RNA. TCRdb ran MiXCR on the immunoSEQ multiplex PCR reads and lists one entry per CDR3 protein. This sample has 200,000 or so distinct CDR3 sequences; roughly 90% occur once, and the top ten carry around 0.13%.

The sequence was collected from a human donor with multiple sclerosis. The J gene is TRBJ1-2, the V gene TRBV29-1, with D perhaps matching TRBD1 (6 bases). Sequencing was performed on CD8+ T cells from PBMCs. CDR3 residues: CSVVGGRDYGYTF. Written as DNA, the CDR3 is TGCAGCGTTGTAGGGGGAAGGGACTATGGCTACACCTTC.